A selection of T cell receptor beta chains follows, all from one sample in a study of Ad26.COV2.S vaccination and SARS-CoV-2 variants. The data were produced by immunoSEQ multiplex PCR, yet TCRdb's version contains in-frame clones alone and is incomplete. The repertoire has fewer than 600,000 clones, 80% to 90% of them found once; the top ten carry 1.7%. Sequences were derived from peripheral blood, sampled in a trial of Ad26.COV2.S vaccine versus placebo. All receptors derive from a person aged 18 to 59 who received the Ad26.COV2.S COVID-19 vaccine or a placebo. CDR3s include the opening cysteine and the closing phenylalanine or tryptophan. D genes are given only for firm matches. Only part of the rows carry a size: once, few, many, or a class if the clone is expanded.

j_gene	v_gene	d_gene	abundance	CDR3aa	CDR3nt
TRBJ2-6	TRBV2	-	-	CASSAGAGANVLTF	TGTGCCAGCAGTGCAGGGGCTGGGGCCAACGTCCTGACTTTC
TRBJ2-7	TRBV3-1/TRBV3-2	TRBD2	-	CASSQESSGNYEQYF	TGTGCCAGCAGCCAAGAGTCTAGCGGAAACTACGAGCAGTACTTC
TRBJ2-7	TRBV7-2	-	-	CASSPGHSLGEQYF	TGTGCCAGCAGCCCGGGACATTCCCTAGGGGAGCAGTACTTC
TRBJ2-3	TRBV19	TRBD1	-	CASSLRDRGLTDTQYF	TGTGCCAGTAGTTTACGGGACAGGGGGTTAACAGATACGCAGTATTTT
TRBJ2-2	TRBV2	TRBD2	few	CASSGLAVNTGELFF	TGTGCCAGCAGTGGTCTAGCGGTAAACACCGGGGAGCTGTTTTTT
TRBJ2-5	TRBV7-2	-	-	CASSLDRLEETQYF	TGTGCCAGCAGCTTAGACCGGCTGGAAGAGACCCAGTACTTC
TRBJ2-5	TRBV30	TRBD2	-	CARGVGLEETQYF	TGTGCCCGAGGTGTAGGACTAGAAGAGACCCAGTACTTC
TRBJ2-3	TRBV7-8	-	-	CASSRNRVGTDTQYF	TGTGCCAGCAGCCGGAACAGGGTCGGCACAGATACGCAGTATTTT
TRBJ2-3	TRBV14	-	-	CASSQVGGGGTDTQYF	TGTGCCAGCAGCCAAGTCGGGGGCGGGGGCACAGATACGCAGTATTTT
TRBJ2-7	TRBV18	TRBD2	-	CASSPGEGKYEQYF	TGTGCCAGCTCACCGGGGGAGGGCAAATACGAGCAGTACTTC
TRBJ2-6	TRBV7-3	-	-	CASSSQGYGANVLTF	TGTGCCAGCAGCTCCCAGGGGTATGGGGCCAACGTCCTGACTTTC
TRBJ2-7	TRBV7-2	TRBD2	few	CASSSPGLAGSYEQYF	TGTGCCAGCAGCTCTCCGGGGCTAGCGGGATCGTACGAGCAGTACTTC
TRBJ2-7	TRBV5-1	TRBD1	-	CASSPRGQGLGEQYF	TGCGCCAGCAGCCCCCGGGGACAGGGCCTGGGTGAGCAGTACTTC
TRBJ1-2	TRBV18	TRBD1	-	CASSQSDGQVPSPYTF	TGTGCCAGCTCACAATCTGACGGACAGGTCCCATCTCCCTACACCTTC
TRBJ2-5	TRBV7-9	-	-	CASSLGGKTETQYF	TGTGCCAGCAGCCTAGGCGGTAAAACTGAGACCCAGTACTTC
TRBJ2-3	TRBV11-1	TRBD1	-	CASSPGTDSSTDTQYF	TGTGCCAGCAGCCCCGGGACAGACTCCAGCACAGATACGCAGTATTTT
TRBJ2-7	TRBV30	-	-	CAWRGGNSYEQYF	TGTGCCTGGAGGGGCGGGAACTCCTACGAGCAGTACTTC
TRBJ1-2	TRBV19	-	-	CASSLSSPNYGYTF	TGTGCCAGTAGTTTGAGTAGCCCTAACTATGGCTACACCTTC
TRBJ2-1	TRBV11-2	TRBD2	-	CASSSLLAGGPLNEQFF	TGTGCCAGCAGCTCCCTACTAGCGGGAGGGCCCTTGAATGAGCAGTTCTTC
TRBJ1-5	TRBV28	TRBD1	-	CASSFGQGVQPQHF	TGTGCCAGCAGTTTTGGACAGGGAGTTCAGCCCCAGCATTTT
TRBJ1-2	TRBV18	-	-	CASLPARGSNYGYTF	TGTGCCAGCCTACCCGCCCGCGGCAGTAACTATGGCTACACCTTC
TRBJ2-2	TRBV7-3	-	few	CASSTGVGDTGELFF	TGTGCCAGCAGCACGGGAGTTGGGGACACCGGGGAGCTGTTTTTT
TRBJ1-5	TRBV5-1	-	-	CASSLEGVSNQPQHF	TGCGCCAGCAGCTTAGAGGGGGTGAGCAATCAGCCCCAGCATTTT
TRBJ1-4	TRBV7-9	-	-	CASSTQGVIEKLFF	TGTGCCAGCAGCACTCAGGGCGTAATTGAAAAACTGTTTTTT
TRBJ1-1	TRBV29-1	TRBD1	once	CSGGDRANTEAFF	TGCAGCGGTGGGGACAGGGCGAACACTGAAGCTTTCTTT
TRBJ2-2	TRBV19	-	few	CASSILVFGTGELFF	TGTGCCAGTAGTATCCTGGTATTTGGCACCGGGGAGCTGTTTTTT
TRBJ2-7	TRBV9	-	few	CASSVGSSETYEQYF	TGTGCCAGCAGCGTAGGGTCTAGCGAGACCTACGAGCAGTACTTC
TRBJ1-5	TRBV6-5	-	-	CASSSRGRSNQPQHF	TGTGCCAGCAGCTCCAGGGGTAGGAGCAATCAGCCCCAGCATTTT
TRBJ1-1	TRBV25-1	-	few	CASSVGRNTEAFF	TGTGCCAGCAGTGTTGGGCGGAACACTGAAGCTTTCTTT
TRBJ1-1	TRBV10-3	-	few	CAISESGIEAFF	TGTGCCATCAGTGAGTCGGGGATTGAAGCTTTCTTT
TRBJ1-5	TRBV27	-	once	CASSLGGTNQPQHF	TGTGCCAGCAGTTTAGGGGGTACCAATCAGCCCCAGCATTTT
TRBJ2-2	TRBV9	TRBD2	-	CASSVRGDLNTGELFF	TGTGCCAGCAGCGTGCGGGGGGACCTAAACACCGGGGAGCTGTTTTTT
TRBJ2-1	TRBV7-8	TRBD2	-	CASSFPTSGRTNEQFF	TGTGCCAGCAGCTTCCCGACTAGCGGGAGAACAAATGAGCAGTTCTTC
TRBJ1-5	TRBV3-1/TRBV3-2	-	-	CASSQSTQNQPQHF	TGTGCCAGCAGCCAATCCACACAAAATCAGCCCCAGCATTTT
TRBJ2-7	TRBV21-1	-	-	CASSQDGGYEQYF	TGTGCCAGCAGCCAAGATGGGGGTTACGAGCAGTACTTC
TRBJ2-5	TRBV15	TRBD2	-	CATSRLTLASETQYF	TGTGCCACCAGCAGACTTACACTAGCGTCGGAGACCCAGTACTTC
TRBJ1-5	TRBV28	-	-	CASSLRQINQPQHF	TGTGCCAGCAGTTTGAGACAGATCAATCAGCCCCAGCATTTT
TRBJ2-7	TRBV27	TRBD2	-	CASSFGGRAGEQYF	TGTGCCAGCAGTTTTGGAGGGAGGGCAGGAGAGCAGTACTTC
TRBJ1-4	TRBV4-2	-	-	CASSQVGGADEKLFF	TGTGCCAGCAGCCAAGTCGGGGGGGCGGATGAAAAACTGTTTTTT
TRBJ1-5	TRBV28	-	few	CASKEGGTNQPQHF	TGTGCCAGCAAGGAGGGGGGAACCAATCAGCCCCAGCATTTT
TRBJ1-4	TRBV29-1	-	-	CSVARQPNEKLFF	TGCAGCGTTGCCCGGCAGCCTAATGAAAAACTGTTTTTT
TRBJ2-1	TRBV6-5	-	-	CASSSFNNEQFF	TGTGCCAGCAGTTCGTTCAACAATGAGCAGTTCTTC
TRBJ2-5	TRBV29-1	-	-	CSVIAHWTTHQETQYF	TGCAGCGTTATCGCGCATTGGACGACCCACCAAGAGACCCAGTACTTC
TRBJ1-2	TRBV3-1/TRBV3-2	-	once	CASSPPLKDYGYTF	TGTGCCAGCAGCCCCCCCTTGAAGGACTATGGCTACACCTTC
TRBJ2-7	TRBV5-1	-	few	CASSSGTLTYEQYF	TGCGCCAGCAGCTCCGGGACATTGACCTACGAGCAGTACTTC
TRBJ2-1	TRBV28	-	-	CASMMRDWSYNEQFF	TGTGCCAGCATGATGCGGGACTGGTCCTACAATGAGCAGTTCTTC
TRBJ2-3	TRBV27	TRBD2	-	CASSFHREAADTQYF	TGTGCCAGCAGTTTTCATCGGGAGGCGGCAGATACGCAGTATTTT
TRBJ1-1	TRBV28	-	-	CASTLLPTGEKAFF	TGTGCCAGCACCCTCCTACCGACCGGCGAAAAAGCTTTCTTT